This entry lists 6 T cell receptor beta chains sequenced from one sample in a study of shared clonotypes between healthy human individuals. Sequencing was performed with immunoSEQ multiplex PCR; in TCRdb, only in-frame clones are kept and a portion is missing. The table lists 300,000 to 400,000 clones, roughly 80% of them singletons. The sequenced sample was memory CD4+ T cells sorted from blood. Subset indicated: CD45RA-negative fraction. These receptors were collected from a young man in good health.

V is TRBV2 and J is TRBJ2-7; 8 bases match TRBD1. The length of the CDR3 is 14 residues. Germline CDR1 is SNHLY and CDR2 is FYNNEI. Trimming took 5 bases from V and 6 from J; bases not matched to a gene: 9. The CDR3 loop reads CASSLRTGLGEQYF. CDR3 bases: TGTGCCAGCAGTCTCCGGACAGGGCTGGGCGAGCAGTACTTC.

The chain joins TRBV7-3 to TRBJ2-5, with D unclear. V was pared by 4 bases and J by 5 bases, with 14 bases between. The germline V gene encodes CDR1 SGHTA and CDR2 FQGTGA. The CDR3 contains 14 residues. The CDR3 protein is CASSSRPGLETQYF. CDR3 sequence (DNA): TGTGCCAGCAGCTCACGTCCCGGGTTGGAGACCCAGTACTTC.

The CDR3 sequence is CASGEWGTQYF. The CDR3 DNA sequence: TGTGCCAGCGGGGAGTGGGGTACGCAGTATTTT. The chain joins TRBV11-2 to TRBJ2-3, with a possible D match to TRBD2 (5 bases). The CDR3 is 11 amino acids. Per the germline V gene, CDR1 is SGHAT and CDR2 is FQNNGV. With 8 bases removed from V and 8 bases from J, the gap between germline ends came to 11 bases.

This sequence joins TRBV19 and TRBJ2-7; 12 nucleotides agree with TRBD1. Losses at the gene ends were 5 bases for V and 6 bases for J; bases not matched to a gene: 8. Per the germline V gene, CDR1 is LNHDA and CDR2 is SQIVND (reference sequence). This CDR3 region has 15 residues. The CDR3 DNA reads as TGTGCCAGTAGTCTACCGGGACAGGGGGCGTCCGAGCAGTACTTC. Encoded protein: CASSLPGQGASEQYF.

This clone was recorded a few times. The chain joins TRBV28 to TRBJ1-2; weak D call: TRBD1 (6 bases). Germline V CDR1 and CDR2: MDHEN, SYDVKM. This CDR3 has 14 amino acids. With 5 bases removed from V and 8 bases from J, the gap between germline ends came to 18 bases. CDR3 DNA sequence: TGTGCCAGCAGTCCTAAGAACAGGGTGGAGGGCTACACCTTC. Its translation is CASSPKNRVEGYTF.

This chain uses TRBV23-1 with TRBJ2-5; tentatively, D is TRBD1 or TRBD2 (5 bases each). TRBV23-1 counts as an open reading frame of uncertain function. V dropped 10 bases and J dropped 0 bases, with 21 bases sitting between them. There are 16 residues in the CDR3. The CDR3 DNA is TGCGCCATCCGATACCGGGACCCAAAGTACCAAGAGACCCAGTACTTC. Translation gives CAIRYRDPKYQETQYF.